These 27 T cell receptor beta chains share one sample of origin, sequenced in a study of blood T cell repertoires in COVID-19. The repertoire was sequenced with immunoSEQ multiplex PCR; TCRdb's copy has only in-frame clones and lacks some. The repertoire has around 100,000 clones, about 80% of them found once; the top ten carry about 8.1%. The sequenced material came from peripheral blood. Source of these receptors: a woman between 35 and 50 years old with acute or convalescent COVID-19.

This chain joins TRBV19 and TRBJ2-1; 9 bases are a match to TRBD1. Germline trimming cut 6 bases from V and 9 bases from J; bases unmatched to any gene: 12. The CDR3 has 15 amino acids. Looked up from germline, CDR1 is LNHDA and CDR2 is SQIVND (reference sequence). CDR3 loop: CASRTTGQGNGEQFF. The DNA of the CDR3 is TGTGCCAGTAGGACAACGGGACAGGGTAACGGTGAGCAGTTCTTC.

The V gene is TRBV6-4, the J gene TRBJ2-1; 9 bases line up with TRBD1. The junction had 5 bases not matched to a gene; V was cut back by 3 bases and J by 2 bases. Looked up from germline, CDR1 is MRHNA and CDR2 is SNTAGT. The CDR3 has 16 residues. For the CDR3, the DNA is TGTGCCAGCAGTGAACCGACAGGGGGTCCCTACAATGAGCAGTTCTTC. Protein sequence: CASSEPTGGPYNEQFF.

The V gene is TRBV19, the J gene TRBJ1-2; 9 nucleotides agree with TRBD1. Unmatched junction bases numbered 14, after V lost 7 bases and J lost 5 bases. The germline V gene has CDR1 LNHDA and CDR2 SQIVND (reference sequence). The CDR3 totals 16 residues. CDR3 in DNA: TGTGCCAGTATCTCCTCCCGGACAGGGGAGGGGTATGGCTACACCTTC. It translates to CASISSRTGEGYGYTF.

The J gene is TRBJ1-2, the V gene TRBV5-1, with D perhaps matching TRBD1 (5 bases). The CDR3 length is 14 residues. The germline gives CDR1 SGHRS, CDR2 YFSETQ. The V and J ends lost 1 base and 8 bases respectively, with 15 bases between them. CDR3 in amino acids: CASSLNSGGSGYTF. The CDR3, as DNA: TGCGCCAGCAGCTTGAATTCCGGGGGTAGCGGCTACACCTTC.

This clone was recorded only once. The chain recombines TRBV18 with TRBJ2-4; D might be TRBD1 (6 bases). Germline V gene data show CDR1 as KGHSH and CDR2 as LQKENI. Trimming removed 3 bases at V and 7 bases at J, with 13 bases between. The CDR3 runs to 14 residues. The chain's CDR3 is CASSPRGGSNIQYF. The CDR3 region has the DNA TGTGCCAGCTCACCCAGGGGCGGGTCGAACATTCAGTACTTC. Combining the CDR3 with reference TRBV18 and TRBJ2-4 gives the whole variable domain NAGVMQNPRHLVRRRGQEARLRCSPMKGHSHVYWYRQLPEEGLKFMVYLQKENIIDESGMPKERFSAEFPKEGPSILRIQQVVRGDSAAYFCASSPRGGSNIQYFGAGTRLSVL.

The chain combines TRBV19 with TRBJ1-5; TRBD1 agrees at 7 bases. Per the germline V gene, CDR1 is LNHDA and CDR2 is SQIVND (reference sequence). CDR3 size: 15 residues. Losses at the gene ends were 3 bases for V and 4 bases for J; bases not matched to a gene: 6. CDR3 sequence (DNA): TGTGCCAGTAGTATCATTGACAGGGAGAATCAGCCCCAGCATTTT. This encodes CASSIIDRENQPQHF.

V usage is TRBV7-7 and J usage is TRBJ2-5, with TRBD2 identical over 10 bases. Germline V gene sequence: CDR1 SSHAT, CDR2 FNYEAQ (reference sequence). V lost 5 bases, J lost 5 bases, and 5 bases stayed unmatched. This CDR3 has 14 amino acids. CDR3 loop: CASSPGLALETQYF. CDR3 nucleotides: TGTGCCAGCAGCCCGGGACTAGCGCTGGAGACCCAGTACTTC.

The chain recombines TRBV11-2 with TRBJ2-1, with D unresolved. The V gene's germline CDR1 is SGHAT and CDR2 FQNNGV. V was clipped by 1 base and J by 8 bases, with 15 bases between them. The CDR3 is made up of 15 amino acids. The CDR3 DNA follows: TGTGCCAGCAGCTTAGGATGGGCTACGGCATATGAGCAGTTCTTC. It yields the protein CASSLGWATAYEQFF.

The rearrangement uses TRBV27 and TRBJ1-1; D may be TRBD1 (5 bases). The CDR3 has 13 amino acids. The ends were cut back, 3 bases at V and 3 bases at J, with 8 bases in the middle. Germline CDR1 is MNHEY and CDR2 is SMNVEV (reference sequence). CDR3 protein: CASSLAGYTEAFF. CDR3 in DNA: TGTGCCAGCAGTTTGGCAGGGTACACTGAAGCTTTCTTT.

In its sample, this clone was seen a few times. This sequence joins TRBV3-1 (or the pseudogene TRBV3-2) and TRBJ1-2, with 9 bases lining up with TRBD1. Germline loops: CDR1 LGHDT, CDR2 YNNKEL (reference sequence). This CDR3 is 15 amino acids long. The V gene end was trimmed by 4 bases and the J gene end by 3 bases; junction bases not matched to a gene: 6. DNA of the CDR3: TGTGCCAGCAGCCCCCGGGACAGGGCATACTATGGCTACACCTTC. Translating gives CASSPRDRAYYGYTF.

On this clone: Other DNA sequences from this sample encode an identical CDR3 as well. CDR3 sequence (DNA): TGTGCCAGCAGCAGGGACACTGAAGCTTTCTTT. This translates into CASSRDTEAFF. The V call is TRBV2, the J call TRBJ1-1; the D gene is possibly TRBD1 (5 bases). The length of the CDR3 is 11 residues. In germline, CDR1 is SNHLY, CDR2 FYNNEI. The germline V and J ends were trimmed by 6 bases and 3 bases, with 5 bases remaining between them. Drawing the rest from reference TRBV2 and TRBJ1-1, the complete variable domain is EPEVTQTPSHQVTQMGQEVILRCVPISNHLYFYWYRQILGQKVEFLVSFYNNEISEKSEIFDDQFSVERPDGSNFTLKIRSTKLEDSAMYFCASSRDTEAFFGQGTRLTVV.

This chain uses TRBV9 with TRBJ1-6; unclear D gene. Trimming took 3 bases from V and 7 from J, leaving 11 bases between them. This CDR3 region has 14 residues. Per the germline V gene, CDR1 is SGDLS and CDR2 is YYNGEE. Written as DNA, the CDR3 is TGTGCCAGCAGCGCAGGAATCGACAATTCACCCCTCCACTTT. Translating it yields CASSAGIDNSPLHF.

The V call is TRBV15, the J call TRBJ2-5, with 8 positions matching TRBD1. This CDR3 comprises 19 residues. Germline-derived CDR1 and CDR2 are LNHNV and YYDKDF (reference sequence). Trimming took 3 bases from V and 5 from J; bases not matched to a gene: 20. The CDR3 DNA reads TGTGCCACCAGCAGGGGGGATACCGGGACGACAGGGGCTGCGGAGACCCAGTACTTC. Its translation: CATSRGDTGTTGAAETQYF.

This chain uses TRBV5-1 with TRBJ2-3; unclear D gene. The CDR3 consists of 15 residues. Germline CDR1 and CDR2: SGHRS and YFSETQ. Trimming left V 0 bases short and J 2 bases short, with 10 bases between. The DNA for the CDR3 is TGCGCCAGCAGCTTGGGAGGCGTCACCACAGATACGCAGTATTTT. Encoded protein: CASSLGGVTTDTQYF.

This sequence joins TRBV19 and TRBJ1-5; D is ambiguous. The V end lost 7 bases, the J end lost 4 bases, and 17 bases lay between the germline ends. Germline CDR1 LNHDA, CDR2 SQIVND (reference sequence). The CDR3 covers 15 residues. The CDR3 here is CASTTGEGKNQPQHF. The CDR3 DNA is TGTGCCAGTACCACGGGAGAGGGAAAAAATCAGCCCCAGCATTTT.

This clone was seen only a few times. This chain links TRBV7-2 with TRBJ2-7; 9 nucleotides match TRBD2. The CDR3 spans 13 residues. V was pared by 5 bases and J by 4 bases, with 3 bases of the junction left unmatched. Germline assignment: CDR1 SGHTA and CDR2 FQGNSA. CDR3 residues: CASSSSGGYEQYF. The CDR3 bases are TGTGCCAGCAGCAGTAGCGGGGGTTACGAGCAGTACTTC.

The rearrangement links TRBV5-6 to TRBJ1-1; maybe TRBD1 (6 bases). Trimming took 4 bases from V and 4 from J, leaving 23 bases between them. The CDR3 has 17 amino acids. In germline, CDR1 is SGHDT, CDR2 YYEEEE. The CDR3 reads CASSRRTERLWSTEAFF. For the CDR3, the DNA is TGTGCCAGCAGCCGCCGGACAGAACGTTTGTGGAGCACTGAAGCTTTCTTT.

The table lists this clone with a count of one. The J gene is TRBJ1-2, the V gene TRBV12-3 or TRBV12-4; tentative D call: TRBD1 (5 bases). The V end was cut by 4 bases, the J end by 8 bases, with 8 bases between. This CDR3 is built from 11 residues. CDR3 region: CASSSRVGYTF. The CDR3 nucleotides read TGTGCCAGCAGTTCCAGGGTCGGCTACACCTTC.

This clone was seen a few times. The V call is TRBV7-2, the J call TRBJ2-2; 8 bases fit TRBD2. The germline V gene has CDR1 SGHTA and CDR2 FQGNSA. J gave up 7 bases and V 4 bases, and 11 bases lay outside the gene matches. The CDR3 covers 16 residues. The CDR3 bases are TGTGCCAGCAGCTCCGGGACTAGAGTGAAGGGCGGGGAGCTGTTTTTT. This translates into CASSSGTRVKGGELFF.

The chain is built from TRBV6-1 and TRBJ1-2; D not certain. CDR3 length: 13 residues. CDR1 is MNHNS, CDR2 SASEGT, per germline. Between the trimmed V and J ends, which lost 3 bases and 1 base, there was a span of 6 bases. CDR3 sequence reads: CASSDPYNYGYTF. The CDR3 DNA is TGTGCCAGCAGTGATCCGTATAACTATGGCTACACCTTC.

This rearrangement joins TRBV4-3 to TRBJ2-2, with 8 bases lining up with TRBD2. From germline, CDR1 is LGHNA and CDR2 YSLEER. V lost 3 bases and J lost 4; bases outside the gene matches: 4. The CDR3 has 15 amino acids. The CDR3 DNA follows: TGCGCCAGCAGCCAGGAGCGGGGGCGCACCGGGGAGCTGTTTTTT. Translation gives CASSQERGRTGELFF.

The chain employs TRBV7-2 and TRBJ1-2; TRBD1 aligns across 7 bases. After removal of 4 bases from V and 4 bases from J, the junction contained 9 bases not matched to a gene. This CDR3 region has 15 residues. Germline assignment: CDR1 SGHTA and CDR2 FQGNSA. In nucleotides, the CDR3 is TGTGCCAGCAGCTCTGGGACAGCCAAGTCCTATGGCTACACCTTC. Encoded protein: CASSSGTAKSYGYTF.

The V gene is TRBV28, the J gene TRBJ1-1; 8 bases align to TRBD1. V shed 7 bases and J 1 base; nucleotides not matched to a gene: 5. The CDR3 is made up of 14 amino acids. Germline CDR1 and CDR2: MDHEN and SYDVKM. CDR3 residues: CASTRGTGNTEAFF. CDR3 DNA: TGTGCCAGCACCCGAGGGACAGGGAACACTGAAGCTTTCTTT.

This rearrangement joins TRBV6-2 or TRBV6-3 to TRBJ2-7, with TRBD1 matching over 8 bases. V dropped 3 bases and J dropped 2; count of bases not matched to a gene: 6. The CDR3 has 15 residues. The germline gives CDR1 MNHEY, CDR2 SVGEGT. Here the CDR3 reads CASSYTGQAPYEQYF. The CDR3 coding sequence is TGTGCCAGCAGTTATACGGGACAGGCCCCCTACGAGCAGTACTTC.

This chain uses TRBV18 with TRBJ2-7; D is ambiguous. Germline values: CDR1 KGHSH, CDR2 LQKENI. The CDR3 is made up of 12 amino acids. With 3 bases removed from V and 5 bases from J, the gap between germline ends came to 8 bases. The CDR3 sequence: CASSPPTNEQYF. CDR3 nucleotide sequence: TGTGCCAGCTCACCCCCCACAAACGAGCAGTACTTC.

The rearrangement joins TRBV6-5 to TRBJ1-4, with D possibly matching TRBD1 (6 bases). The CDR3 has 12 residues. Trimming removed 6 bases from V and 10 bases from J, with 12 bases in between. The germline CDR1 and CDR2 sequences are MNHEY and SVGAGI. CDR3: CASRVQGGKLFF. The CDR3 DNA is TGTGCCAGCAGGGTACAGGGTGGAAAACTGTTTTTT.

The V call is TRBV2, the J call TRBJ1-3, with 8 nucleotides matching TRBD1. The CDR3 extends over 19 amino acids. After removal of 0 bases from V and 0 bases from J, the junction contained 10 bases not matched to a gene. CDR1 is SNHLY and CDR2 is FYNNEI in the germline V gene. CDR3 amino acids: CASSEAGRGRPSSGNTIYF. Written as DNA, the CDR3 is TGTGCCAGCAGTGAAGCCGGCAGGGGGCGACCCTCCTCTGGAAACACCATATATTTT.